The subject of this entry is one T cell receptor (beta chain). This record belongs to a study of T cell responses to AZD1222 COVID-19 vaccine. The V and J ends lost 1 base and 5 bases respectively, with 10 bases between them. The germline V gene has CDR1 KGHDR and CDR2 SFDVKD. The CDR3 loop spans 14 amino acids. Method: immunoSEQ multiplex PCR; TCRdb's copy keeps in-frame clones and lacks some. The sample consists of tens of thousands of clones, over 90% of them appearing once. The rearrangement joins TRBV24-1 to TRBJ2-5; D is ambiguous. This TCR was recovered from an adult in good health. Material: peripheral blood, obtained on day 0 of AZD1222 vaccination. The CDR3 nucleotides are TGTGCCACCAGTGATTTCAACACGATCGAGACCCAGTACTTC. Its translation: CATSDFNTIETQYF.